This section outlines one T cell receptor beta chain sequence together with its context. Antigen unknown. The data were obtained in a study of radiotherapy plus CTLA-4 blockade in lung cancer. This CDR3 is built from 15 residues. The ends lost 7 bases at V and 6 bases at J; junction bases unmatched: 13. CDR1 SEHNR and CDR2 FQNEAQ come from the germline V gene (reference sequence). Study-wide findings and caveats: Researchers report tumor-derived TCR clones expanding in blood after radiotherapy plus ipilimumab.

Patients with chemo-refractory metastatic non-small-cell lung cancer received focal radiation plus CTLA-4 blockade with ipilimumab. Some clones are missing from TCRdb's copy, which holds only in-frame ones; the method was immunoSEQ multiplex PCR. This sample has 20,000 to 30,000 clones; roughly three quarters occur once, and the top ten carry 24%. This TCR derives from a human donor with non-small cell lung cancer that progressed on radiotherapy plus ipilimumab. The sample was peripheral blood, taken from a patient treated with radiotherapy plus ipilimumab. This chain joins TRBV7-9 and TRBJ1-2, with TRBD1 matching 8 bases. The chain's CDR3 is CASIPAWTGWNGYTF. As DNA, the CDR3 is TGTGCCAGCATCCCGGCATGGACAGGGTGGAATGGCTACACCTTC.